What follows are 17 T cell receptor beta chains derived from one specimen sequenced in a study of blood T cell repertoires in COVID-19. Data came from immunoSEQ multiplex PCR; TCRdb stores just in-frame clones and leaves some out. The table shows 120,000 or so clones, with 75% to 80% occurring only once. Sequencing was done on a sample of peripheral blood. The source of these receptors is a human donor in a cohort sampled during active COVID-19.

The gene calls are TRBV5-6 and TRBJ1-1; 9 nucleotides agree with TRBD1. Trimming removed 6 bases from V and 10 bases from J; junction bases left unmatched: 7. Germline CDR1 is SGHDT and CDR2 is YYEEEE. The CDR3 consists of 12 residues. CDR3 loop: CASTPRTGVAFF. DNA for the CDR3: TGTGCCAGCACACCTCGGACAGGGGTAGCTTTCTTT.

The chain joins TRBV18 to TRBJ2-7, with a tentative D call TRBD1 (5 bases). CDR1 is KGHSH, CDR2 LQKENI, per germline. CDR3 size: 14 residues. Between the trimmed V and J ends, which lost 2 bases and 3 bases, there was a span of 11 bases. The CDR3 sequence: CASSPGAGFYEQYF. DNA of the CDR3: TGTGCCAGCTCACCAGGGGCAGGGTTCTACGAGCAGTACTTC.

The chain has TRBV27 and TRBJ1-1, with D maybe TRBD1 (5 bases). The CDR3 is 16 residues long. CDR1 and CDR2 from the germline V gene are MNHEY and SMNVEV (reference sequence). V lost 1 base to trimming and J lost 2 bases, with 14 bases between them. CDR3: CASSLYPDSTNTEAFF. CDR3 DNA sequence: TGTGCCAGCAGTTTATATCCCGACAGCACCAACACTGAAGCTTTCTTT.

The chain is built from TRBV4-1 and TRBJ1-1, with D perhaps matching TRBD1 (5 bases). V gave up 1 base and J gave up 5 bases, with 11 bases separating them. The germline gives CDR1 MGHRA, CDR2 YSYEKL. The CDR3 consists of 14 residues. DNA of the CDR3: TGCGCCAGCAGCCAAGTCGGGGGAAGGACTGAAGCTTTCTTT. Translated: CASSQVGGRTEAFF.

V usage is TRBV6-1 and J usage is TRBJ1-6; unclear D gene. The CDR3 is 15 amino acids. Germline assignment: CDR1 MNHNS and CDR2 SASEGT. With 2 bases removed from V and 7 bases from J, the gap between germline ends came to 12 bases. The CDR3 DNA is TGTGCCAGCAGTGAATTGGCCGGAGCAAATTCACCCCTCCACTTT. Translated, it gives CASSELAGANSPLHF.

The V call is TRBV4-1, the J call TRBJ2-3; D not resolved. The CDR3 covers 13 residues. V was cut by 0 bases and J by 9 bases, with 10 bases left in between. Germline V gene sequence: CDR1 MGHRA, CDR2 YSYEKL. The CDR3 DNA sequence: TGCGCCAGCAGCCAAGATGACCGGGTAACGCAGTATTTT. Encoded protein: CASSQDDRVTQYF.

The chain combines TRBV3-1 (or the pseudogene TRBV3-2) with TRBJ1-2, with TRBD1 matching 8 bases. V trimming: 4 bases; J trimming: 8 bases; junction bases outside the gene matches: 6. Germline V lookup: CDR1 LGHDT, CDR2 YNNKEL (reference sequence). This CDR3 has 13 amino acids. The CDR3 is CASSLDRAGGYTF. The DNA of the CDR3 is TGTGCCAGCAGCCTGGACAGGGCAGGCGGCTACACCTTC.

The chain is built from TRBV27 and TRBJ1-4; 7 bases are shared with TRBD1. Germline CDR1 and CDR2: MNHEY and SMNVEV (reference sequence). Trimming cost V 6 bases and J 8 bases; bases outside gene matches: 3. This CDR3 region has 12 residues. This CDR3 reads CASRSGGEKLFF. DNA of the CDR3: TGTGCCAGCAGGTCAGGGGGAGAAAAACTGTTTTTT.

The rearrangement joins TRBV7-9 to TRBJ1-1; unclear D gene. Trimming removed 8 bases from V and 6 bases from J, with 16 bases in between. The CDR3 extends over 13 amino acids. Germline V gives CDR1 SEHNR, CDR2 FQNEAQ (reference sequence). In nucleotides, the CDR3 is TGTGCCAGCGAAGAGGGCTCGTCGGCTGAAGCTTTCTTT. It yields the protein CASEEGSSAEAFF.

The chain's CDR3 is CASSGTSVYEQYF. The CDR3 DNA reads as TGCGCCAGCTCCGGGACTAGCGTATACGAGCAGTACTTC. This sequence joins TRBV4-1 and TRBJ2-7, with 10 bases fitting TRBD2. Germline V gene lookup returns CDR1 MGHRA and CDR2 YSYEKL. The trim removed 8 bases at V and 4 bases at J, leaving 5 bases unmatched. The CDR3 sequence is 13 residues long.

The chain is built from TRBV28 and TRBJ2-7, with 12 positions matching TRBD2. The length of the CDR3 is 17 residues. Germline V gives CDR1 MDHEN, CDR2 SYDVKM. V gave up 2 bases and J gave up 0 bases; unmatched junction bases: 5. The CDR3 region is CASSLEGLAGTSYEQYF. CDR3 DNA sequence: TGTGCCAGCAGTTTAGAAGGACTAGCGGGGACCTCCTACGAGCAGTACTTC.

The CDR3 nucleotides are TGTGCCAGCAGCTTTGGACAGAACACTGAAGCTTTCTTT. Residues: CASSFGQNTEAFF. The chain combines TRBV5-5 with TRBJ1-1, with D perhaps TRBD1 (5 bases). This CDR3 is built from 13 residues. With 2 bases removed from V and 1 base from J, the gap between germline ends came to 6 bases. Germline V lookup: CDR1 SGHKS, CDR2 YYEKEE (reference sequence).

This clone has just a few counts. This chain uses TRBV28 with TRBJ1-5, with a weak D call TRBD1 (5 bases). The CDR3 loop spans 14 amino acids. Deletions cut 5 bases from V and 5 bases from J, with 13 bases between. In germline, CDR1 is MDHEN, CDR2 SYDVKM. The CDR3 coding sequence is TGTGCCAGCAGTCCTCAGGGTAAGGATCAGCCCCAGCATTTT. Its protein is CASSPQGKDQPQHF.

This clone was found many times. This chain joins TRBV7-9 and TRBJ2-7, with a tentative D call TRBD2 (6 bases). The CDR3 loop spans 15 amino acids. V was pared by 5 bases and J by 2 bases, with 16 bases between. Germline V gives CDR1 SEHNR, CDR2 FQNEAQ (reference sequence). The CDR3 sequence is CASSPTGRPAYEQYF. DNA for the CDR3: TGTGCCAGCAGCCCGACGGGGAGGCCAGCCTACGAGCAGTACTTC.

The chain uses TRBV12-3 or TRBV12-4 and TRBJ1-3; D not resolved. Trimming took off 7 bases at V and 3 bases at J, with 7 bases between the two ends. The CDR3 covers 12 residues. The CDR3 protein is CASNLLGNTIYF. The CDR3 DNA is TGTGCCAGCAATCTACTTGGAAACACCATATATTTT.

The CDR3 sequence is CASSETSPNEQYF. In nucleotides, the CDR3 is TGCGCCAGCAGTGAGACTTCCCCGAACGAGCAGTACTTC. The V call is TRBV10-1, the J call TRBJ2-7; no clear D gene. With 2 bases removed from V and 5 bases from J, the gap between germline ends came to 10 bases. This CDR3 region has 13 residues. Germline V gene lookup returns CDR1 WNHNN and CDR2 SYGVQD (reference sequence).

V gene TRBV6-5 combines with J gene TRBJ2-7; 7 bases are shared with TRBD1. With V trimmed by 5 bases and J by 0 bases, 4 bases remained unmatched. CDR3 length equals 14 residues. Germline V CDR1 and CDR2: MNHEY, SVGAGI. The chain's CDR3 is CASSQQGPSYEQYF. CDR3 DNA sequence: TGTGCCAGCAGTCAACAGGGGCCCTCCTACGAGCAGTACTTC.